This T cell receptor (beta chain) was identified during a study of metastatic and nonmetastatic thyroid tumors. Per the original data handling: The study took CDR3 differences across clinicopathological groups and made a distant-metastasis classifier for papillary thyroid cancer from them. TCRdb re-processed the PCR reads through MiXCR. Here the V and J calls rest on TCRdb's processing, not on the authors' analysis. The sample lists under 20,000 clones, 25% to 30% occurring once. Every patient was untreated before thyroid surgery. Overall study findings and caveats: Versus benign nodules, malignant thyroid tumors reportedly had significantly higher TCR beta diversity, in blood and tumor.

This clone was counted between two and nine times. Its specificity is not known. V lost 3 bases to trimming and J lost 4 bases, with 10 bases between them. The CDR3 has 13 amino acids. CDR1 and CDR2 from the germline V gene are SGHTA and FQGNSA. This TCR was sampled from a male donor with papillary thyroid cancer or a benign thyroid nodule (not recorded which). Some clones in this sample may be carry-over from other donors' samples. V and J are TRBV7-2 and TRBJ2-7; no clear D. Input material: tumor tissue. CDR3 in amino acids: CASSFLLGYEQYF. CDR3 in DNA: TGTGCCAGCAGCTTCCTCTTGGGGTACGAGCAGTACTTC.